This is a list of T cell receptor beta chains from one sample in a study of blood T cell repertoires in COVID-19. Some clones are missing from TCRdb's copy, which holds only in-frame ones; the method was immunoSEQ multiplex PCR. The sample contains 100,000 to 120,000 clones, around 64% of which appear only once. Source material: peripheral blood. Source of these receptors: a middle-aged woman with acute or convalescent COVID-19. The CDR3 runs from the conserved cysteine through the conserved F or W. A D gene is named only where the DNA matches it firmly. The size of a clone is reported for some rows only, either as once, few or many, or as a class for expanded clones.

TRBV28,15,TRBD1,NA,TRBJ2-5,CASNRGGTGLGTQYF,TGTGCCAGCAACCGGGGAGGGACAGGGCTGGGGACCCAGTACTTC
TRBV7-8,15,NA,few,TRBJ2-3,CASSSSGDRGDTQYF,TGTGCCAGCAGCTCTAGCGGGGACAGGGGTGATACGCAGTATTTT
TRBV7-2,13,TRBD1,NA,TRBJ1-2,CASSGQGGYGYTF,TGTGCCAGCAGCGGACAGGGGGGGTATGGCTACACCTTC
TRBV2,13,NA,few,TRBJ2-1,CASSEPGVDEQFF,TGTGCCAGCAGCGAGCCGGGTGTGGATGAGCAGTTCTTC
TRBV6-5,14,TRBD1,NA,TRBJ2-7,CASSLGQGHGEQYF,TGTGCCAGCAGCCTGGGACAGGGTCATGGCGAGCAGTACTTC
TRBV6-5,14,TRBD2,NA,TRBJ2-3,CASTDAGGSYTQYF,TGTGCCAGCACCGACGCGGGGGGCTCATATACGCAGTATTTT
TRBV7-9,17,TRBD2,NA,TRBJ2-1,CASSLGTGLAGTNEQFF,TGTGCCAGCAGCTTAGGGACCGGACTAGCGGGGACCAATGAGCAGTTCTTC
TRBV6-1,14,NA,NA,TRBJ1-5,CASSEVSSNQPQHF,TGTGCCAGCAGTGAAGTAAGCTCCAATCAGCCCCAGCATTTT
TRBV29-1,14,TRBD2,NA,TRBJ2-1,CSVDTSGSYNEQFF,TGCAGCGTTGATACTAGCGGGAGTTACAATGAGCAGTTCTTC
TRBV7-2,15,TRBD1,NA,TRBJ2-5,CASRQPTGGAETQYF,TGTGCCAGCAGACAACCGACAGGGGGCGCGGAGACCCAGTACTTC
TRBV7-3,16,TRBD2,once,TRBJ2-2,CASSLLAGENTGELFF,TGTGCCAGCAGTCTCCTAGCGGGGGAGAACACCGGGGAGCTGTTTTTT
TRBV7-2,14,TRBD1,NA,TRBJ2-7,CASSWGQGGYEQYF,TGTGCCAGCAGCTGGGGACAGGGGGGCTACGAGCAGTACTTC
TRBV6-2/TRBV6-3,13,NA,few,TRBJ2-7,CASSSTTYLEQYF,TGTGCCAGCAGTTCCACTACGTACCTTGAGCAGTACTTC
TRBV2,13,NA,few,TRBJ2-2,CASSTGNTGELFF,TGTGCCAGCAGTACAGGGAACACCGGGGAGCTGTTTTTT
TRBV2,14,NA,NA,TRBJ1-5,CASSPVQGSQPQHF,TGTGCCAGCAGCCCCGTACAGGGTAGTCAGCCCCAGCATTTT
TRBV6-6,14,NA,NA,TRBJ1-3,CASSPTGSGNTIYF,TGTGCCAGCAGTCCGACTGGGTCTGGAAACACCATATATTTT
TRBV7-2,16,TRBD2,NA,TRBJ2-5,CASSPALLAGAETQYF,TGTGCCAGCAGCCCGGCCCTTCTAGCGGGGGCAGAGACCCAGTACTTC
TRBV5-1,14,TRBD2,NA,TRBJ2-3,CASSSGGASDTQYF,TGCGCCAGCTCTAGCGGGGGGGCCTCAGATACGCAGTATTTT
TRBV3-1/TRBV3-2,16,TRBD1,NA,TRBJ1-2,CASSQPTTGADYGYTF,TGTGCCAGCAGCCAACCCACGACAGGGGCCGACTATGGCTACACCTTC
TRBV7-2,16,NA,NA,TRBJ1-1,CASSYGQPLGDTEAFF,TGTGCCAGCAGCTACGGACAGCCCCTGGGGGACACTGAAGCTTTCTTT
TRBV6-6,14,NA,NA,TRBJ2-1,CASRRGGSYNEQFF,TGTGCCAGCAGACGTGGGGGGTCCTACAATGAGCAGTTCTTC
TRBV6-5,14,TRBD2,NA,TRBJ2-5,CASRGLAGEETQYF,TGTGCCAGCAGAGGACTAGCGGGGGAAGAGACCCAGTACTTC
TRBV3-1/TRBV3-2,15,TRBD1,NA,TRBJ2-3,CASSPPGQSTDTQYF,TGTGCCAGCAGCCCCCCGGGACAGAGCACAGATACGCAGTATTTT
TRBV7-2,16,TRBD2,NA,TRBJ2-3,CASSYRTSGSTDTQYF,TGTGCCAGCAGCTACCGGACTAGCGGGAGCACAGATACGCAGTATTTT
TRBV15,13,NA,NA,TRBJ2-4,CATSRDQLDIQYF,TGTGCCACCAGCAGAGATCAACTTGATATTCAGTACTTC
TRBV6-5,15,NA,few,TRBJ2-6,CASSSGTAGANVLTF,TGTGCCAGCAGTTCCGGGACTGCTGGGGCCAACGTCCTGACTTTC
TRBV10-3,14,TRBD1,NA,TRBJ1-6,CAIRTTGDNSPLHF,TGTGCCATCAGGACTACAGGGGATAATTCACCCCTCCACTTT
TRBV27,16,TRBD1,NA,TRBJ1-4,CASSSKTGATNEKLFF,TGTGCCAGCAGTTCGAAAACAGGGGCAACTAATGAAAAACTGTTTTTT
TRBV7-2,14,NA,once,TRBJ2-7,CASSLGDIPREQYF,TGTGCCAGCAGCTTGGGAGACATCCCTCGCGAGCAGTACTTC
TRBV3-1/TRBV3-2,13,NA,NA,TRBJ1-1,CASSHLQGNEAFF,TGTGCCAGCAGCCACTTACAGGGCAATGAAGCTTTCTTT
TRBV27,17,TRBD1,NA,TRBJ2-5,CASSLFGQGTSKETQYF,TGTGCCAGCAGTTTATTCGGACAGGGAACGTCCAAGGAGACCCAGTACTTC
TRBV3-1/TRBV3-2,16,NA,NA,TRBJ1-3,CASSQSGSISGNTIYF,TGTGCCAGCAGCCAGAGCGGCAGCATTTCTGGAAACACCATATATTTT
TRBV2,16,TRBD2,NA,TRBJ2-4,CASSRTSGAQGGIQYF,TGTGCCAGCAGTCGGACTAGCGGGGCACAGGGCGGCATTCAGTACTTC
TRBV7-9,14,TRBD1,NA,TRBJ1-6,CASSLKGQGSPLHF,TGTGCCAGCAGCTTAAAGGGACAGGGTTCACCCCTCCACTTT
TRBV5-4,15,TRBD1,NA,TRBJ2-7,CASSLDRGPLKEQYF,TGTGCCAGCAGCTTGGACAGGGGGCCTTTGAAGGAGCAGTACTTC